This TCR beta chain was profiled in a study of Ad26.COV2.S vaccination and SARS-CoV-2 variants. Sample treatment: roughly 19 received Ad26.COV2.S at low or high dose, single or two shots; about 5 received placebo; per-sample allocation not given. Following the first vaccine or placebo injection, samples were taken on day 63. The table came from immunoSEQ multiplex PCR; TCRdb's copy has only in-frame clones and leaves some out. Among about 330,000 clones listed, approximately 87% were seen once. V shed 5 bases, J shed 6 bases, and the junction held 16 bases outside the gene matches. CDR1 LNHDA and CDR2 SQIVND come from the germline V gene (reference sequence). The CDR3 covers 17 residues.

The rearrangement uses TRBV19 and TRBJ1-1, with 9 bases aligning to TRBD1. The receptor's source is a person between 18 and 65 years old who received the Ad26.COV2.S COVID-19 vaccine or a placebo. The source material was peripheral blood, sampled in a trial of Ad26.COV2.S vaccine versus placebo. The CDR3 DNA follows: TGTGCCAGTAGTGCAAACAGGGGGCGTCATCCGGTTTCTGAAGCTTTCTTT. Its protein product is CASSANRGRHPVSEAFF.